This T cell receptor beta chain was documented in a study of shared clonotypes between healthy human individuals. Of note for this clone: What it recognizes is unknown.

Trimming pared 8 bases from V and 7 bases from J, leaving 17 bases between. There are 13 residues in the CDR3. Germline CDR1 is MNHNS and CDR2 is SASEGT. Assay execution took place at the deep level. In the original processing: Junction-only sequences without quality scores came from ImmunoSEQ, so filtering differed. Repertoires were generated with immunoSEQ multiplex PCR, while TCRdb's copy carries only in-frame clones and drops some. V, J and clone size are those of that table, while D and trimming were read from the DNA. This repertoire shows more than 2,000,000 clones, around nine tenths found once; its top ten account for over 0.12%. Study-level findings and limits: Non-shared clonotypes showed lower generation probabilities than clonotypes common to all four donors. As a rule, naive subsets had a larger estimated richness than memory subsets.

The clonotype was recovered from a man aged 18 to 30 in good health. What was sequenced was naive CD4+ T cells sorted from blood. As to subset: CD45RA+ positively selected. The chain joins TRBV6-1 to TRBJ2-5; the D gene could be TRBD1 or TRBD2 (5 bases each). The CDR3, as DNA: TGTGCCAGCGTGGGGACCGTTCTGTGGACCCAGTACTTC. Translation: CASVGTVLWTQYF.